One T cell receptor beta chain is described in this entry. Original data processing: Reference gene primer amplification gave estimated nucleated cell counts. TCRdb's table, derived via immunoSEQ multiplex PCR, lists solely in-frame clones and lacks some. The D gene and trimming were derived from the DNA, and the V and J assignments and clone size from that table. Among roughly 160,000 clones listed, more than 75% were seen once. The data stem from a study of blood T cell repertoires in COVID-19. Study-level background: Sites across the United States, Italy and Spain contributed samples from acute and convalescent COVID-19. Nucleic acid was either cDNA or gDNA, and it came from T cells, B-cell-depleted T cells, or PBMCs.

V lost 3 bases, J lost 6 bases, and 8 bases lay in between. The germline gives CDR1 LNHDA, CDR2 SQIVND (reference sequence). This CDR3 contains 13 residues. The genes are TRBV19 and TRBJ2-2, with D possibly TRBD1 on 6 matching bases. The receptor comes from a man aged 50 to 60 who had recovered from COVID-19. The sample consisted of peripheral blood. In DNA, the CDR3 is TGTGCCAGTAGTATTCAGGGGCCCGGGGAGCTGTTTTTT. Amino acid sequence: CASSIQGPGELFF.